Described below is a single TCR beta chain sequence and its context. The target antigen is unknown. The data are from a study of Graves' ophthalmopathy and Graves' hyperthyroidism. Broader study findings: Most clonotypes expanded in thyroid above 0.001 frequency were present in blood too.

CDR1 and CDR2 from the germline V gene are LGHDT and YNNKEL (reference sequence). This CDR3 has 14 residues. V lost 4 bases to trimming and J lost 2 bases, with 12 bases between them. TCR beta CDR3 regions were amplified from RNA transcripts. The first-round RT-PCR employed HTBI primers together with the Qiagen OneStep RT-PCR kit. A multiplex PCR was then performed as the second round. MiXCR was run by TCRdb on the multiplex PCR reads, yielding one entry per CDR3 protein. The top ten hold 8% to 10% of the sample, which has 450,000 or so distinct CDR3 sequences, 13% to 15% seen once. Each donor who had ophthalmopathy showed moderate-to-severe activity, a CAS of ≥3, a NOSPECS of ≥4, and a duration under 3 months. Around 10 ml of fresh blood yielded the PBMCs by density gradient.

The source of this sequence is a woman aged 25 to 39 with Graves' ophthalmopathy. Specimen: blood. The chain carries TRBV3-1 and TRBJ2-7; tentatively, D is TRBD1 (5 bases). CDR3 loop: CASSRETATYEQYF. The CDR3 region has the DNA TGTGCCAGCAGCCGAGAGACAGCGACCTACGAGCAGTACTTC.